This record covers a single T cell receptor beta chain. Its antigen is undetermined. The sample's time point: baseline, week 1 (first vaccination visit). Treatment defined: pre-vaccination baseline after standard-of-care therapy. The CDR3 totals 14 residues. The ends were cut back, 4 bases at V and 7 bases at J, with 17 bases in the middle. Per the germline V gene, CDR1 is SGHTS and CDR2 is YDEGEE. This entry belongs to a study of a mutant IDH1 vaccine in newly diagnosed glioma. On the study more broadly: A roughly 62% male, approximately 38% female split and a mean age of 40.4 years characterized treated patients.

TCRdb keeps only in-frame clones here, not all; method: immunoSEQ multiplex PCR. The sample consists of around 16,000 clones, roughly 95% of them appearing once. Whole-study results and caveats: Seemingly, top peripheral T cell clonotype changes bore no relation to pseudoprogression. Among all patients, vaccine-induced immune responses occurred in roughly 93%.

This sequence joins TRBV5-8 and TRBJ1-2; a weak D match, TRBD1 (6 bases). The specimen was peripheral blood mononuclear cells (PBMCs), collected from a glioma patient treated with radiotherapy, temozolomide or both. The clonotype comes from a woman between 18 and 30 years old with glioma. Some clones in this sample may be carry-over from other donors' samples. DNA for the CDR3: TGTGCCAGCAGCCTAGGGGGGGACAAACTTGGCTACACCTTC. This sequence encodes CASSLGGDKLGYTF.